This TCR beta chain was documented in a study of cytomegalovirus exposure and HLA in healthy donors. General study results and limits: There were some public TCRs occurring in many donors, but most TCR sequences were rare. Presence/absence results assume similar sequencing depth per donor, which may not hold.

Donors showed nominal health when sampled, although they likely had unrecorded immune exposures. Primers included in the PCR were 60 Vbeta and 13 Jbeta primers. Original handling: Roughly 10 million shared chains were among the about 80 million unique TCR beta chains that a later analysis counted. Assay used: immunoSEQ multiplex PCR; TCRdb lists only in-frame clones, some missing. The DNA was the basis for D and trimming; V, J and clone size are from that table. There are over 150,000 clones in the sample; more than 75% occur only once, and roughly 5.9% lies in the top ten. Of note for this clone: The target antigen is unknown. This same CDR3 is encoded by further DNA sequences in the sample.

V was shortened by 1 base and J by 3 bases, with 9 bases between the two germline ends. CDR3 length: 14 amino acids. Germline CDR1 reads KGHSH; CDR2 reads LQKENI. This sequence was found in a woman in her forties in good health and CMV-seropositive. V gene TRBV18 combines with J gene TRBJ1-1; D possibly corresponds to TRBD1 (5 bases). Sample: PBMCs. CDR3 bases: TGTGCCAGCTCACCACGCGGGGGGGACACTGAAGCTTTCTTT. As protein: CASSPRGGDTEAFF.